This T cell receptor (beta chain) was identified during a study of cytomegalovirus exposure and HLA in healthy donors. Findings of the study overall: Many donors carried some public TCRs, although rarity characterized most TCR sequences. There were under 200 TCR beta chains listed as cytomegalovirus-associated. Most TCR beta V segments were productive about 90% or about 30% of the time in an earlier analysis.

The PCR used 60 Vbeta and 13 Jbeta primers. Original processing notes: In a later analysis, the count reached roughly 80 million unique TCR beta chains, with roughly 11 million shared. Clones were read by immunoSEQ multiplex PCR, and TCRdb kept only the in-frame ones, dropping some. V and J calls and clone size follow that table, whereas D and trimming were derived from the DNA. The data show around 150,000 clones, with 65% to 85% seen just once and 7% to 7.5% held by the top ten. Germline CDR1 SGHRS, CDR2 YFSETQ. The CDR3 is made up of 16 amino acids. The junction had 7 bases not matched to a gene; V was cut back by 4 bases and J by 1 base. Remarks on this clone: What it binds is unknown.

The chain employs TRBV5-1 and TRBJ1-4; TRBD1 matches at 7 bases. The TCR originated in a man in his forties or fifties in good health and CMV-seropositive. Input material: PBMCs. CDR3 residues: CASSVLQGQTNEKLFF. The CDR3, as DNA: TGCGCCAGCAGCGTACTACAGGGGCAAACTAATGAAAAACTGTTTTTT.